The TCR beta chain described here comes from a study of OX40 agonist ivuxolimab in advanced cancers. Trimming removed 2 bases at V and 0 bases at J, with 5 bases between. CDR1 and CDR2 (germline): SGHVS, FQNEAQ. This CDR3 region has 14 residues. Profiling relied on immunoSEQ multiplex PCR, and the TCRdb table lists in-frame clones only, not all of them. Of 60,000 to 85,000 clones listed, about 90% were seen once; the top ten hold about 8.6%. The chain recombines TRBV7-8 with TRBJ2-1; TRBD2 is a possible D gene (5 bases). The receptor was derived from an adult with an advanced solid tumor such as melanoma, head and neck, liver or kidney cancer. Sample: CD4+ or CD8+ T cells sorted from blood, taken in a trial of the OX40 agonist ivuxolimab. CDR3 sequence: CASSLTSSYNEQFF. For the CDR3, the DNA is TGTGCCAGCAGCTTAACTAGCTCCTACAATGAGCAGTTCTTC.